Included here is one TCR beta chain sequence, with context. The data belong to a study of blood T cell repertoires in COVID-19. The repertoire was sequenced with immunoSEQ multiplex PCR; TCRdb's copy has only in-frame clones and lacks some. Here the sample spans roughly 200,000 clones, about nine tenths being singletons. J gave up 4 bases and V 4 bases, and 8 bases lay outside the gene matches. The CDR3 extends over 15 amino acids. The germline V gene encodes CDR1 MGHRA and CDR2 YSYEKL. This clonotype was obtained from a middle-aged man with acute or convalescent COVID-19. Sequenced: peripheral blood. V is TRBV4-1 and J is TRBJ2-7, with 9 bases identical to TRBD2. The CDR3 is CASSPPGSGGYEQYF. CDR3 coding DNA: TGCGCCAGCAGCCCCCCGGGTAGCGGGGGTTACGAGCAGTACTTC.